This TCR beta chain was retrieved from a study of cytomegalovirus exposure and HLA in healthy donors. Overall study context: From 150 million to 200 million T cells, an earlier analysis saw 110 million or so unique TCR beta sequences. Among the approximately 400 genotyped donors, less than 85% were placed in the Caucasian-associated ancestry cluster.

Amplification used 60 Vbeta primers and 13 Jbeta primers. Only in-frame clones appear in the TCRdb table, and some are missing; sequencing was by immunoSEQ multiplex PCR. Its table records 53,000 or so clones. Overall study results and limits: Analyses of presence and absence presupposed an approximately uniform sequencing depth across donors. Highly shared variants forming one cluster were likely a sequencing artifact.

Germline-derived CDR1 and CDR2 are LNHDA and SQIVND (reference sequence). CDR3 length equals 16 residues. J gave up 2 bases and V 5 bases, and 8 bases lay outside the gene matches. Concerning this clone: Antigen: not known.

The rearrangement uses TRBV19 and TRBJ1-4; 7 bases map to TRBD1. The origin of this receptor is a male donor in good health and CMV-seropositive. The specimen was PBMCs. The CDR3 DNA sequence: TGTGCCAGTAGTCCGGTCACAGGGGCGACTAATGAAAAACTGTTTTTT. Residues: CASSPVTGATNEKLFF.